The 24 T cell receptor beta chains given below trace back to one sample, sequenced in a study of vaccination and CD4 T cells after COVID-19. Regarding treatment: roughly ten-day PBMC culture with coronavirus spike peptide pools or control peptides (ViraFEST assay). No antigen has been identified for these receptors. Sequencing of cultured CD4+ T cell DNA used the Oncomine TCR Beta short-read assay. TCRdb ran MiXCR on the PCR reads and lists one entry per CDR3 protein. The table shows about 9,700 distinct CDR3 sequences, with approximately 70% occurring only once. Sequenced sample: CD4+ T cells from blood, cultured in vitro. The source of these receptors is a human donor who had recovered from COVID-19.

The chain couples TRBV20-1 to TRBJ1-1; D is ambiguous. Germline CDR1 is DFQATT and CDR2 is SNEGSKA (reference sequence). The CDR3 length is 13 residues. V shed 5 bases and J shed 3 bases, with 13 bases lying between them. CDR3 in amino acids: CSAPQSGDTEAFF. The DNA of the CDR3 is TGCAGTGCTCCCCAAAGTGGGGACACTGAAGCTTTCTTT.

The chain has TRBV20-1 and TRBJ2-7; D possibly matches TRBD1 or TRBD2 (6 bases each). Trimming stripped 6 bases from V and 2 bases from J, with 14 bases between. CDR1 and CDR2 from the germline V gene are DFQATT and SNEGSKA (reference sequence). The CDR3 spans 13 residues. CDR3 coding DNA: TGCAGTGCCCAGGGGACGGGAGCCTACGAGCAGTACTTC. Translation gives CSAQGTGAYEQYF.

This clonotype has more than one count but fewer than ten. The chain joins TRBV6-4 to TRBJ2-3; D unresolved. V lost 9 bases to trimming and J lost 4 bases, with 20 bases between them. The CDR3 has 15 amino acids. Germline loops: CDR1 MRHNA, CDR2 SNTAGT. CDR3 residues: CARPSRTSFADTQYF. The CDR3 coding sequence is TGTGCCAGGCCCTCGAGGACCTCCTTCGCAGATACGCAGTATTTT.

This chain connects TRBV6-1 to TRBJ2-1; the match to TRBD2 covers 10 bases. V trimming: 1 base; J trimming: 5 bases; junction bases outside the gene matches: 5. Germline V lookup: CDR1 MNHNS, CDR2 SASEGT. The CDR3 length is 16 residues. The CDR3 DNA is TGTGCCAGCAGTGAAGTGTGGCTAGCGGGAGACAATGAGCAGTTCTTC. Its protein product is CASSEVWLAGDNEQFF.

The chain carries TRBV5-1 and TRBJ1-1; 11 bases fit TRBD1. The V gene end was trimmed by 4 bases and the J gene end by 6 bases; junction bases not matched to a gene: 20. CDR1 is SGHRS and CDR2 is YFSETQ in the germline V gene. The CDR3 is made up of 19 amino acids. CDR3 region: CASSPTRGTGGRAVAEAFF. The CDR3 DNA follows: TGCGCCAGCAGCCCTACTAGAGGGACAGGGGGGCGCGCGGTCGCTGAAGCTTTCTTT.

This clonotype appeared a single time. V gene TRBV7-2 combines with J gene TRBJ1-1; D call uncertain. CDR1 SGHTA and CDR2 FQGNSA come from the germline V gene. V lost 5 bases to trimming and J lost 7 bases, with 17 bases between them. The CDR3 loop spans 14 amino acids. CDR3 DNA: TGTGCCAGCAGCCCCTCATTGGTGGGTAGTGAAGCTTTCTTT. Its protein is CASSPSLVGSEAFF.

By sample fraction, this clonotype is large. The V gene is TRBV20-1, the J gene TRBJ2-3; 8 nucleotides align to TRBD2. Germline V gene sequence: CDR1 DFQATT, CDR2 SNEGSKA (reference sequence). J gave up 3 bases and V 5 bases, and 13 bases lay outside the gene matches. The CDR3 runs 16 residues. The CDR3 coding sequence is TGCAGTGCTTCGCAAACGGGGGGGCAATTAACAGATACGCAGTATTTT. Its protein product is CSASQTGGQLTDTQYF.

The chain employs TRBV7-2 and TRBJ2-1; TRBD2 matches 9 bases. This CDR3 contains 16 residues. Germline V gene data show CDR1 as SGHTA and CDR2 as FQGNSA. Germline trimming cut 5 bases from V and 0 bases from J; bases unmatched to any gene: 5. CDR3 protein: CASSRLAVNSYNEQFF. The CDR3 region has the DNA TGTGCCAGCAGCCGACTAGCGGTTAACTCCTACAATGAGCAGTTCTTC.

The rearrangement joins TRBV7-9 to TRBJ1-2; tentatively, D is TRBD1 (5 bases). The CDR3 is 13 residues long. Trimming cost V 5 bases and J 8 bases, with 15 bases left between them. CDR1 is SEHNR and CDR2 is FQNEAQ in the germline V gene (reference sequence). The CDR3 reads CASSPGREKGYTF. The DNA for the CDR3 is TGTGCCAGCAGCCCAGGCAGGGAGAAGGGCTACACCTTC.

The V call is TRBV27, the J call TRBJ2-1, with TRBD2 matching over 7 bases. The J segment lost 8 bases and the V segment lost 2 bases, leaving 21 bases of the junction unmatched. The CDR3 has 19 residues. Looked up from germline, CDR1 is MNHEY and CDR2 is SMNVEV (reference sequence). The CDR3 loop reads CASSLRLGGAGVVLDEQFF. CDR3 nucleotides: TGTGCCAGCAGTTTAAGGCTTGGTGGTGCGGGAGTAGTTTTGGATGAGCAGTTCTTC.

This clonotype occurred a few times. The chain has TRBV27 and TRBJ1-5, with D perhaps matching TRBD1 (5 bases). CDR1 and CDR2 from the germline V gene are MNHEY and SMNVEV (reference sequence). The V gene lost 4 bases and the J gene lost 7 bases, with 17 bases spanning the gap. This CDR3 is built from 15 residues. The CDR3 DNA is TGTGCCAGCAGTTCCGCCGGTCTGGGGACGCAGCCCCAGCATTTT. The encoded protein is CASSSAGLGTQPQHF.

The genes are TRBV19 and TRBJ1-5; D not certain. Germline V gene lookup returns CDR1 LNHDA and CDR2 SQIVND (reference sequence). Trimming left V 0 bases short and J 0 bases short, with 12 bases between. The CDR3 extends over 17 amino acids. Here the CDR3 DNA reads TGTGCCAGTAGTATAGATAAACCCCAGTATAGCAATCAGCCCCAGCATTTT. Residues: CASSIDKPQYSNQPQHF.

The rearrangement uses TRBV18 and TRBJ2-2; 8 nucleotides align to TRBD1. The CDR3 runs 13 residues. Germline loops: CDR1 KGHSH, CDR2 LQKENI. V was pared by 8 bases and J by 5 bases, with 4 bases of the junction left unmatched. CDR3 sequence reads: CASETGVTGELFF. CDR3 nucleotide sequence: TGTGCCAGCGAGACAGGGGTAACCGGGGAGCTGTTTTTT.

CDR3 amino acids: CASSPAGKETQYF. In DNA form, the CDR3 reads TGTGCCAGCAGCCCCGCAGGAAAAGAGACCCAGTACTTC. This chain links TRBV7-3 with TRBJ2-5, with D uncertain. The germline V and J ends were trimmed by 5 bases and 3 bases, with 10 bases remaining between them. This CDR3 has 13 residues. Germline assignment: CDR1 SGHTA and CDR2 FQGTGA.

J is TRBJ2-1 and V is TRBV29-1; 10 bases align to TRBD2. Unmatched junction bases numbered 4, after V lost 3 bases and J lost 5 bases. This CDR3 is 14 amino acids long. The V gene's germline CDR1 is SQVTM and CDR2 ANQGSEA. CDR3 sequence: CSVEGTSANNEQFF. The DNA of the CDR3 is TGCAGCGTTGAGGGGACTAGCGCTAACAATGAGCAGTTCTTC.

This chain links TRBV28 with TRBJ2-7, with D perhaps matching TRBD2 (7 bases). The CDR3 consists of 16 residues. V lost 5 bases to trimming and J lost 0 bases, with 17 bases between them. Germline CDR1 MDHEN, CDR2 SYDVKM. The CDR3 DNA follows: TGTGCCAGCAGTCCTTCTTTAGGGGGGGGCTCCTACGAGCAGTACTTC. This encodes CASSPSLGGGSYEQYF.

This rearrangement joins TRBV20-1 to TRBJ2-3; a possible D gene is TRBD2 (5 bases). Germline V CDR1 and CDR2: DFQATT, SNEGSKA (reference sequence). The CDR3 has 11 residues. V was shortened by 6 bases and J by 5 bases, with 9 bases between the two germline ends. CDR3 bases: TGCAGTGCCGCCGAGGGAGATACGCAGTATTTT. This encodes CSAAEGDTQYF.

This chain connects TRBV19 to TRBJ2-7, with 8 bases lining up with TRBD2. The V gene's germline CDR1 is LNHDA and CDR2 SQIVND (reference sequence). Trimming took 5 bases from V and 5 from J; bases not matched to a gene: 8. The CDR3 is made up of 14 amino acids. The CDR3 DNA is TGTGCCAGTAGTTCCCGGGAGGGATTCAACGAGCAGTACTTC. Encoded protein: CASSSREGFNEQYF.

This sequence joins TRBV15 and TRBJ2-5, with a possible D match to TRBD1 (5 bases). Trimming left V 3 bases short and J 1 base short, with 6 bases between. Germline V gene data show CDR1 as LNHNV and CDR2 as YYDKDF (reference sequence). CDR3 length equals 13 residues. CDR3 DNA: TGTGCCACCAGCAGTGGGGCCCAAGAGACCCAGTACTTC. This codes for CATSSGAQETQYF.

The chain joins TRBV28 to TRBJ2-7, with 8 bases that match TRBD1. This CDR3 contains 15 residues. Germline V gene data show CDR1 as MDHEN and CDR2 as SYDVKM. The V segment lost 8 bases and the J segment 2 bases; nucleotides outside the gene matches: 11. The CDR3 DNA reads as TGTGCCAGCCATACTAGGACAGGGATAACCTACGAGCAGTACTTC. Translated, it gives CASHTRTGITYEQYF.

This clonotype showed up just once. The rearrangement links TRBV19 to TRBJ2-1; D not certain. V lost 5 bases, J lost 1 base, and 12 bases lay in between. Germline CDR1 reads LNHDA; CDR2 reads SQIVND (reference sequence). The CDR3 has 15 residues. The CDR3 here is CASSGQWLSYNEQFF. The CDR3, as DNA: TGTGCCAGTAGTGGTCAATGGCTATCCTACAATGAGCAGTTCTTC. The whole variable domain, filled in from reference TRBV19 and TRBJ2-1, reads DGGITQSPKYLFRKEGQNVTLSCEQNLNHDAMYWYRQDPGQGLRLIYYSQIVNDFQKGDIAEGYSVSREKKESFPLTVTSAQKNPTAFYLCASSGQWLSYNEQFFGPGTRLTVL.

The chain has TRBV6-1 and TRBJ2-1; D is unresolved. The CDR3 is 17 residues long. Trimming left V 6 bases short and J 0 bases short, with 18 bases between. Per germline, CDR1 MNHNS and CDR2 SASEGT. The CDR3 DNA follows: TGTGCCAGCAGGCTGGCCCGGGCGGTAAGCTCCTACAATGAGCAGTTCTTC. This gives the protein CASRLARAVSSYNEQFF.

This chain connects TRBV27 to TRBJ2-3; D gene uncertain. Germline loops: CDR1 MNHEY, CDR2 SMNVEV (reference sequence). Trimming shortened V by 3 bases and J by 3 bases, and 7 bases separated the two germline ends. CDR3 length: 13 amino acids. The CDR3 is CASSFRWTDTQYF. As DNA, the CDR3 is TGTGCCAGCAGTTTCCGGTGGACAGATACGCAGTATTTT.

The chain's CDR3 is CASSFGPPGDTQYF. CDR3 DNA: TGTGCCAGCAGCTTCGGGCCCCCAGGGGATACGCAGTATTTT. The chain carries TRBV7-2 and TRBJ2-3; maybe TRBD1 (5 bases). From germline, CDR1 is SGHTA and CDR2 FQGNSA. Trimming shortened V by 3 bases and J by 6 bases, and 13 bases separated the two germline ends. The CDR3 totals 14 residues.